The 6 T cell receptor beta chains below were found in one sample sequenced in a study of blood T cell repertoires in COVID-19. Generated by immunoSEQ multiplex PCR, the TCRdb table keeps only in-frame clones and is missing some. The repertoire holds roughly 200,000 clones, about 87% seen once, with approximately 6% in the top ten. Specimen: peripheral blood. These receptors were obtained from a man aged 55-75 years who had recovered from COVID-19.

The chain combines TRBV5-4 with TRBJ2-1; 10 positions agree with TRBD1. The CDR3 covers 15 residues. Germline V CDR1 and CDR2: SGHNT, YYREEE (reference sequence). V shed 4 bases, J shed 1 base, and the junction held 2 bases outside the gene matches. The CDR3: CASSPGQGSYNEQFF. As DNA, the CDR3 is TGTGCCAGCAGCCCGGGACAGGGGTCCTACAATGAGCAGTTCTTC.

The CDR3: CASSNSGVPYEQYF. The CDR3 DNA reads TGTGCCAGCAGCAACTCGGGGGTTCCCTACGAGCAGTACTTC. The chain uses TRBV6-5 and TRBJ2-7; a possible D gene is TRBD2 (6 bases). CDR1 is MNHEY and CDR2 is SVGAGI in the germline V gene. This CDR3 contains 14 residues. Between the trimmed V and J ends, which lost 6 bases and 2 bases, there was a span of 14 bases.

This chain joins TRBV3-1 (or the pseudogene TRBV3-2) and TRBJ2-1; TRBD2 is a possible D gene (5 bases). Germline V CDR1 and CDR2: LGHDT, YNNKEL (reference sequence). The ends were cut back, 0 bases at V and 6 bases at J, with 12 bases in the middle. This CDR3 has 15 residues. The CDR3 region is CASSQDGDYPNEQFF. The CDR3 coding sequence is TGTGCCAGCAGCCAAGATGGAGACTACCCCAATGAGCAGTTCTTC.

The gene calls are TRBV6-6 and TRBJ2-3, with 11 bases that match TRBD1. The V gene end was trimmed by 7 bases and the J gene end by 5 bases; junction bases not matched to a gene: 8. This CDR3 is 15 amino acids long. Germline loops: CDR1 MNHNY, CDR2 SVGAGI (reference sequence). The CDR3 loop is CASTPDRGLGDTQYF. CDR3 nucleotide sequence: TGTGCCAGCACCCCGGACAGGGGGCTCGGAGATACGCAGTATTTT.

V and J are TRBV5-6 and TRBJ2-2, with a tentative D call TRBD2 (5 bases). Germline values: CDR1 SGHDT, CDR2 YYEEEE. V was cut by 2 bases and J by 7 bases, with 9 bases left in between. CDR3 length: 13 amino acids. CDR3 residues: CASSFSGIGELFF. CDR3 nucleotides: TGTGCCAGCAGCTTTTCGGGAATCGGGGAGCTGTTTTTT.

The chain is built from TRBV29-1 and TRBJ2-1; TRBD2 might be the D (5 bases). CDR1 is SQVTM and CDR2 is ANQGSEA in the germline V gene. V lost 4 bases to trimming and J lost 7 bases, with 14 bases between them. The CDR3 contains 13 residues. The DNA of the CDR3 is TGCAGCGTTGTTCGGGATCTGCGAAATGAGCAGTTCTTC. It is translated as CSVVRDLRNEQFF.